These 15 T cell receptor beta chains share one sample of origin, sequenced in a study of technical replicates of blood from a few donors (TCRdb year 2017). The protocol used for the library was the immunoSEQ multiplex PCR assay. TCRdb holds this immuneACCESS table with in-frame rearrangements only. Some clones are missing; in checked studies, unresolved V genes explain under half, and the rest has no known cause. The table for this sample lists 95,000 or so clones; approximately 95% of them were counted only once. About 0.3% of the sample comes from the top ten. Sequenced sample: T cells isolated from PBMCs. These TCRs come from a human donor in good health.

The chain links TRBV9 to TRBJ2-3; 7 bases are shared with TRBD2. The CDR3 runs 15 residues. Trimming at V came to 4 bases and at J to 0 bases, leaving 5 bases not matched to a gene. CDR1 and CDR2 from the germline V gene are SGDLS and YYNGEE. CDR3 sequence reads: CASSPSGISTDTQYF. The DNA of the CDR3 is TGTGCCAGCAGCCCTAGCGGAATTAGCACAGATACGCAGTATTTT.

This chain connects TRBV6-6 to TRBJ2-5, with TRBD1 as a possible D gene (5 bases). Germline CDR1 reads MNHNY; CDR2 reads SVGAGI (reference sequence). The CDR3 is 13 amino acids. Between the trimmed V and J ends, which lost 3 bases and 4 bases, there was a span of 9 bases. Here the CDR3 DNA reads TGTGCCAGCAGTTATTTAGGGGTAGAGACCCAGTACTTC. Translating gives CASSYLGVETQYF.

The chain has TRBV9 and TRBJ1-2; weak D call: TRBD1 (5 bases). CDR1 is SGDLS, CDR2 YYNGEE, per germline. The CDR3 covers 13 residues. Trimming took 4 bases from V and 5 from J, leaving 12 bases between them. CDR3 sequence reads: CASSMSQGYGYTF. The CDR3 nucleotides read TGTGCCAGCAGCATGTCTCAGGGTTATGGCTACACCTTC.

This sequence joins TRBV7-2 and TRBJ1-1, with D uncertain. V lost 5 bases to trimming and J lost 5 bases, with 12 bases between them. The CDR3 covers 13 residues. Looked up from germline, CDR1 is SGHTA and CDR2 is FQGNSA. In DNA, the CDR3 is TGTGCCAGCAGCCCCCTGCCGGGGACTGAAGCTTTCTTT. This sequence encodes CASSPLPGTEAFF.

This chain joins TRBV29-1 and TRBJ1-1; D remains unclear. This CDR3 spans 10 amino acids. Germline CDR1 and CDR2: SQVTM and ANQGSEA. V was trimmed by 6 bases and J by 6 bases, leaving 8 bases between them. The CDR3 is CSVEYPEAFF. In nucleotides, the CDR3 is TGCAGCGTAGAGTACCCTGAAGCTTTCTTT.

V usage is TRBV14 and J usage is TRBJ2-5; 13 nucleotides agree with TRBD2. Germline V gene data show CDR1 as SGHDN and CDR2 as FVKESK. Losses at the gene ends were 3 bases for V and 5 bases for J; bases not matched to a gene: 3. The length of the CDR3 is 15 residues. CDR3: CASSQTSGRIETQYF. The CDR3 DNA reads as TGTGCCAGCAGCCAGACTAGCGGGAGGATCGAGACCCAGTACTTC.

The genes are TRBV30 and TRBJ2-7, with 13 bases that match TRBD2. Germline CDR1 reads GTSNPN; CDR2 reads SVGIG (reference sequence). The CDR3 is 12 residues long. Trimming took 8 bases from V and 5 from J; bases not matched to a gene: 3. The chain's CDR3 is CAGTSGIHEQYF. Written as DNA, the CDR3 is TGTGCCGGGACTAGCGGGATACACGAGCAGTACTTC.

This chain connects TRBV11-2 to TRBJ1-1; D is unclear. V gave up 0 bases and J gave up 6 bases, with 11 bases separating them. Germline values: CDR1 SGHAT, CDR2 FQNNGV. The CDR3 extends over 14 amino acids. Here the CDR3 DNA reads TGTGCCAGCAGCTTAGAGGCCGGGTTACCTGAAGCTTTCTTT. Translating gives CASSLEAGLPEAFF.

V usage is TRBV10-3 and J usage is TRBJ1-5; no clear D gene. Trimming cost V 2 bases and J 2 bases, with 10 bases left between them. Germline values: CDR1 ENHRY, CDR2 SYGVKD. This CDR3 is built from 15 residues. The CDR3 spells CAISENYEGNQPQHF. As DNA, the CDR3 is TGTGCCATCAGTGAGAACTACGAGGGCAATCAGCCCCAGCATTTT.

The chain recombines TRBV5-1 with TRBJ2-2, with D possibly being TRBD2 (5 bases). V was shortened by 5 bases and J by 1 base, with 15 bases between the two germline ends. The CDR3 is made up of 16 amino acids. CDR1 and CDR2 (germline): SGHRS, YFSETQ. The CDR3 reads CASRPRGQENTGELFF. Here the CDR3 DNA reads TGCGCCAGCAGACCCCGCGGGCAGGAGAACACCGGGGAGCTGTTTTTT.

The chain is built from TRBV19 and TRBJ1-4, with TRBD1 matching over 8 bases. J gave up 5 bases and V 11 bases, and 10 bases lay outside the gene matches. Per germline, CDR1 LNHDA and CDR2 SQIVND (reference sequence). The CDR3 length is 14 residues. CDR3 amino acids: CAASRGRENEKLFF. The CDR3 region has the DNA TGTGCCGCTTCCAGGGGGCGCGAGAATGAAAAACTGTTTTTT.

The V call is TRBV11-2, the J call TRBJ2-7; 11 bases are shared with TRBD2. Germline lookup yields CDR1 SGHAT and CDR2 FQNNGV. This CDR3 region has 15 residues. Losses at the gene ends were 1 base for V and 7 bases for J; bases not matched to a gene: 6. CDR3 residues: CASSLAASGRHEQYF. The CDR3 DNA follows: TGTGCCAGCAGCTTAGCAGCTAGCGGGAGGCATGAGCAGTACTTC.

The chain combines TRBV5-6 with TRBJ2-7; TRBD1 is a possible D gene (5 bases). Germline V gives CDR1 SGHDT, CDR2 YYEEEE. This CDR3 region has 13 residues. V dropped 2 bases and J dropped 5 bases, with 11 bases sitting between them. Here the CDR3 DNA reads TGTGCCAGCAGCTTATGGGGCTCGCACGAGCAGTACTTC. Amino acids: CASSLWGSHEQYF.

The chain joins TRBV28 to TRBJ2-3; 12 nucleotides match TRBD2. Trimming at V came to 3 bases and at J to 7 bases, leaving 17 bases not matched to a gene. CDR3 size: 19 residues. The germline CDR1 and CDR2 sequences are MDHEN and SYDVKM. The CDR3 spells CASSFLTSGSFGKLYTQYF. CDR3 sequence (DNA): TGTGCCAGCAGTTTTTTGACTAGCGGGAGTTTTGGAAAGCTGTATACGCAGTATTTT.

The chain uses TRBV5-5 and TRBJ2-2; 7 nucleotides line up with TRBD2. CDR3 length equals 19 residues. V shed 1 base, J shed 0 bases, and the junction held 12 bases outside the gene matches. Germline values: CDR1 SGHKS, CDR2 YYEKEE (reference sequence). CDR3 amino acids: CASSLPILRAGANTGELFF. CDR3 DNA sequence: TGTGCCAGCAGCTTGCCCATCTTGCGGGCGGGAGCGAACACCGGGGAGCTGTTTTTT.